This T cell receptor (beta chain) came from a study of post-analysis software for immune sequencing data. Findings and caveats of the study: Normalized Chao1 diversity was significantly lower in multiple sclerosis patients than in controls. With TRBV5-6, TRBV5-1 and TRBV20-1 included, about five TRBV segments were more frequent in patients than in controls.

V shed 0 bases and J shed 5 bases, with 22 bases lying between them. The CDR3 runs 18 residues. Germline CDR1 is SGHVS and CDR2 is FNYEAQ. Of note for this clonotype: What it binds is not known.

The TCR beta cDNA libraries carried unique molecular identifiers. MiXCR was run by TCRdb on the PCR reads, yielding one entry per CDR3 protein. Of about 460,000 distinct CDR3 sequences listed, under 55% are singletons. Sequencing input: blood. This chain joins TRBV7-6 and TRBJ2-5; no reliable D call. The TCR sequence derives from a girl aged 10-17 years with multiple sclerosis. The CDR3 protein is CASSLASLGSEVEETQYF. The DNA for the CDR3 is TGTGCCAGCAGCTTAGCTTCCCTGGGCAGTGAGGTTGAGGAGACCCAGTACTTC.